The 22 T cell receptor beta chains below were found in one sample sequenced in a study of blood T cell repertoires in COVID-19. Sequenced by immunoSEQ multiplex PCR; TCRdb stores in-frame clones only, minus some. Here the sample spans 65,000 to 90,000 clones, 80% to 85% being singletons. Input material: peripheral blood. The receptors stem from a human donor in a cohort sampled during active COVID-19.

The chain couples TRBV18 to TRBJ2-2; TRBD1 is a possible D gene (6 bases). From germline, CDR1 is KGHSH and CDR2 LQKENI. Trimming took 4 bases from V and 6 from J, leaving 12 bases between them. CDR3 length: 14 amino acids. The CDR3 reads CASSLNRVPGELFF. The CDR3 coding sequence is TGTGCCAGCTCACTCAACAGGGTTCCCGGGGAGCTGTTTTTT.

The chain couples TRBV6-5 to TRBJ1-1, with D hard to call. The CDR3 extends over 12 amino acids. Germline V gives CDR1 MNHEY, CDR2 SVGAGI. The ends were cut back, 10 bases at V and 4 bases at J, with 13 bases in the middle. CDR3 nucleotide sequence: TGTGCCACCGCCCGGGCGGGCACTGAAGCTTTCTTT. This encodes CATARAGTEAFF.

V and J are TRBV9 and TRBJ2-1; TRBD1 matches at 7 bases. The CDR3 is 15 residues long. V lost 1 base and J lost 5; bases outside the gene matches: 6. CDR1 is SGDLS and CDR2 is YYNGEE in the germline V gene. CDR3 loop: CASSVYGTVDNEQFF. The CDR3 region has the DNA TGTGCCAGCAGCGTATATGGGACAGTCGACAATGAGCAGTTCTTC.

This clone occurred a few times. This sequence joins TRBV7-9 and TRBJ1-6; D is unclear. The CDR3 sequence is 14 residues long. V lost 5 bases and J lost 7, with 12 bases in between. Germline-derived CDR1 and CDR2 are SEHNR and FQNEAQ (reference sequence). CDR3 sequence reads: CASSQDWANSPLHF. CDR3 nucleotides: TGTGCCAGCAGCCAGGACTGGGCAAATTCACCCCTCCACTTT.

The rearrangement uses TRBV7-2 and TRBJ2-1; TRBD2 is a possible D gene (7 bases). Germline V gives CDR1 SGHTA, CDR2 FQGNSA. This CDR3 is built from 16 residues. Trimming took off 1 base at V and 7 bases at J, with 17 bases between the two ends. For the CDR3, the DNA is TGTGCCAGCAGCTTAGGTTGGGGGGGGCAGGGGAATGAGCAGTTCTTC. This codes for CASSLGWGGQGNEQFF.

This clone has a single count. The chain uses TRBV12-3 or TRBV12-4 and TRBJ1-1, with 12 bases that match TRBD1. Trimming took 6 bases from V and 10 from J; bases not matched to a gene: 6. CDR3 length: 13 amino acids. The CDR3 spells CASRPGQGAPAFF. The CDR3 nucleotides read TGTGCCAGCAGGCCGGGACAGGGGGCCCCAGCTTTCTTT.

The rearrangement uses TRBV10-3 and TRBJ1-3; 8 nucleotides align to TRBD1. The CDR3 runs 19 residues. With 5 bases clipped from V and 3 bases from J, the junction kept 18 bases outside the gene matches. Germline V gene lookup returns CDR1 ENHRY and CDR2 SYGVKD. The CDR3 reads CAISTPRDRNTFRGNTIYF. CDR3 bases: TGTGCCATCAGTACACCAAGGGACAGGAATACATTTCGTGGAAACACCATATATTTT.

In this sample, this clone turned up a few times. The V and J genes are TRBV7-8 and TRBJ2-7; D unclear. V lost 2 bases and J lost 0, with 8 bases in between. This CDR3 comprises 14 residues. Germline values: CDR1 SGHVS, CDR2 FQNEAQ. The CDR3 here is CASSLFTGSYEQYF. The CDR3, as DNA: TGTGCCAGCAGCTTATTTACTGGCTCCTACGAGCAGTACTTC.

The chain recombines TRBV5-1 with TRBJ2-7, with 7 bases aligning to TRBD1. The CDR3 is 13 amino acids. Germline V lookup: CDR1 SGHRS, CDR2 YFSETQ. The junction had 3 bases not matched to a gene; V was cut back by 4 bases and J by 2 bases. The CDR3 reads CASSVGTAYEQYF. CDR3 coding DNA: TGCGCCAGCAGCGTCGGGACAGCCTACGAGCAGTACTTC.

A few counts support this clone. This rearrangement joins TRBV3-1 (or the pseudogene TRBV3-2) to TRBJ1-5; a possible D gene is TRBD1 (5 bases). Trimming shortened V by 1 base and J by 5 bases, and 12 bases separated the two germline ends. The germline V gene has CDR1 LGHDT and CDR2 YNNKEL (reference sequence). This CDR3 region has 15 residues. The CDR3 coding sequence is TGTGCCAGCAGCCAAGTCCCAGGGTTCGATCAGCCCCAGCATTTT. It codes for CASSQVPGFDQPQHF.

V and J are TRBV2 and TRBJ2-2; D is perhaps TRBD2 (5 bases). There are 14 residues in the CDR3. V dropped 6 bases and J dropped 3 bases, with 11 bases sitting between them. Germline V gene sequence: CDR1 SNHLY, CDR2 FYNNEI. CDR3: CASRRASDTGELFF. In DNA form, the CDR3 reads TGTGCCAGCAGGCGGGCGTCCGACACCGGGGAGCTGTTTTTT.

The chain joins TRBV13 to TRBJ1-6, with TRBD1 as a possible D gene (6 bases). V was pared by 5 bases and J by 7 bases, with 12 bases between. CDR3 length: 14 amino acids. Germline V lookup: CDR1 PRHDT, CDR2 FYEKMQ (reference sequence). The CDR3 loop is CASSRGRGNSPLHF. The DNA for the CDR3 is TGTGCCAGCAGCCGGGGCAGGGGAAATTCACCCCTCCACTTT. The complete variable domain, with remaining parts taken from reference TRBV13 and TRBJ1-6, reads AAGVIQSPRHLIKEKRETATLKCYPIPRHDTVYWYQQGPGQDPQFLISFYEKMQSDKGSIPDRFSAQQFSDYHSELNMSSLELGDSALYFCASSRGRGNSPLHFGNGTRLTVT.

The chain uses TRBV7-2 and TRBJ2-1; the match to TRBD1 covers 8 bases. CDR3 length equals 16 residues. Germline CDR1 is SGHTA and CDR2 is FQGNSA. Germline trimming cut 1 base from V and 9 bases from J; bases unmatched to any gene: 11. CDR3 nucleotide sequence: TGTGCCAGCAGCTTAGTACCCGGACAGGGTACAAGTGAGCAGTTCTTC. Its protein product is CASSLVPGQGTSEQFF.

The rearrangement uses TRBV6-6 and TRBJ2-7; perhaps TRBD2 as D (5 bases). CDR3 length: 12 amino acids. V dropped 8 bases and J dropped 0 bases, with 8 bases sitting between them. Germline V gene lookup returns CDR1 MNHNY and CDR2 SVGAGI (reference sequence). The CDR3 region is CASGGISYEQYF. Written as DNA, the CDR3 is TGTGCCAGCGGAGGAATCTCCTACGAGCAGTACTTC.

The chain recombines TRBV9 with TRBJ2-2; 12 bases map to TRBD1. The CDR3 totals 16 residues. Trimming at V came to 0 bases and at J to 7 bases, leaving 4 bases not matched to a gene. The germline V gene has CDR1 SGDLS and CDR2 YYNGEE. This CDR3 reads CASSVAGQGAVGELFF. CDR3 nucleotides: TGTGCCAGCAGCGTAGCGGGACAGGGGGCTGTCGGGGAGCTGTTTTTT. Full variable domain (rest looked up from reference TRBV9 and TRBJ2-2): DSGVTQTPKHLITATGQRVTLRCSPRSGDLSVYWYQQSLDQGLQFLIQYYNGEERAKGNILERFSAQQFPDLHSELNLSSLELGDSALYFCASSVAGQGAVGELFFGEGSRLTVL.

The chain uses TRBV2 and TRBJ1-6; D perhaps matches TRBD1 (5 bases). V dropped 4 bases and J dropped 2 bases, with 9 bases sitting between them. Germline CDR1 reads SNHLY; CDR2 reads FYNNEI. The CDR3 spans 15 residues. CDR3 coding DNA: TGTGCCAGCAGTGGGGGGAGGACCTATAATTCACCCCTCCACTTT. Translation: CASSGGRTYNSPLHF.

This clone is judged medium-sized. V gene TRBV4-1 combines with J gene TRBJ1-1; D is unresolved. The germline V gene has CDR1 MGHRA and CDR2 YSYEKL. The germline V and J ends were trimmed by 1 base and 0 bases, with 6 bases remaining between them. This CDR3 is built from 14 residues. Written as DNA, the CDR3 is TGCGCCAGCAGCCAAGGGTCAGTGAACACTGAAGCTTTCTTT. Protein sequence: CASSQGSVNTEAFF.

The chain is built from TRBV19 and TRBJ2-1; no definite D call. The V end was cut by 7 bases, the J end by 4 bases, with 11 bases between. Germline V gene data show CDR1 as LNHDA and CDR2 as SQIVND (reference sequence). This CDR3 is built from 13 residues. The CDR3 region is CASTQNLYNEQFF. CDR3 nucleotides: TGTGCCAGTACACAGAATCTTTACAATGAGCAGTTCTTC. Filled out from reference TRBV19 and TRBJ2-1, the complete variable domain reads DGGITQSPKYLFRKEGQNVTLSCEQNLNHDAMYWYRQDPGQGLRLIYYSQIVNDFQKGDIAEGYSVSREKKESFPLTVTSAQKNPTAFYLCASTQNLYNEQFFGPGTRLTVL.

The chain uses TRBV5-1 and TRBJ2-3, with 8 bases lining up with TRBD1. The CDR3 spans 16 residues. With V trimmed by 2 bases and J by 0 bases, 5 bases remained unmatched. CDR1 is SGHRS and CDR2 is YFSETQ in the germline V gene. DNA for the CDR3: TGCGCCAGCAGCTTTTTACGGACAGGGAGCACAGATACGCAGTATTTT. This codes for CASSFLRTGSTDTQYF.

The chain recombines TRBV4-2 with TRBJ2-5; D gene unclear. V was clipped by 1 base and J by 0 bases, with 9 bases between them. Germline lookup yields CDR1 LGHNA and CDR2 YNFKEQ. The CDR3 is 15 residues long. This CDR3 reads CASSQGEKYQETQYF. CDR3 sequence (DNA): TGTGCCAGCAGCCAAGGCGAGAAGTACCAAGAGACCCAGTACTTC.

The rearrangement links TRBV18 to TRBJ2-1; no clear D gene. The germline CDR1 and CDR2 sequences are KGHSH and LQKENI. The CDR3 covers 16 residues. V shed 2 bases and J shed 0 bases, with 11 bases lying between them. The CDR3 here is CASSPEYLSSYNEQFF. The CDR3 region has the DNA TGTGCCAGCTCACCAGAGTACTTGAGCTCCTACAATGAGCAGTTCTTC.

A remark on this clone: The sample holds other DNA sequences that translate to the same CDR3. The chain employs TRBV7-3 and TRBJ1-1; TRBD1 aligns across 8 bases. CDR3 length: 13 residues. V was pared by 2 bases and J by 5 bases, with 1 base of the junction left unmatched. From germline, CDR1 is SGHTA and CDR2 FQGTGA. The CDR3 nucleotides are TGTGCCAGCAGCTTACAGGGGGCTACTGAAGCTTTCTTT. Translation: CASSLQGATEAFF.